These 15 T cell receptor beta chains came from one sample sequenced in a study of early T cells in non-severe SARS-CoV-2 infection. TCRdb reprocessed the 5' RACE reads via MiXCR and lists one record per CDR3 protein. The table records about 35,000 distinct CDR3 sequences, 5% of them present only once. What was sequenced was whole blood. The receptors derive from an adult who was a healthcare worker with PCR-confirmed SARS-CoV-2 infection or an uninfected control (not recorded which).

This chain connects TRBV5-6 to TRBJ2-3; 7 bases are shared with TRBD2. The CDR3 spans 16 residues. Per germline, CDR1 SGHDT and CDR2 YYEEEE. The J segment lost 0 bases and the V segment lost 2 bases, leaving 6 bases of the junction unmatched. The CDR3 reads CASSFSGARSTDTQYF. The CDR3 DNA is TGTGCCAGCAGCTTCAGCGGGGCTCGTAGCACAGATACGCAGTATTTT.

This clonotype was found many times. The chain is built from TRBV27 and TRBJ2-5; no firm D call. The germline V gene has CDR1 MNHEY and CDR2 SMNVEV (reference sequence). V lost 4 bases, J lost 7 bases, and 10 bases lay in between. This CDR3 has 12 residues. CDR3: CASSSLGATQYF. CDR3 coding DNA: TGTGCCAGCAGTTCTTTGGGCGCGACCCAGTACTTC.

The chain is built from TRBV4-2 and TRBJ2-7; D remains ambiguous. Trimming left V 1 base short and J 0 bases short, with 10 bases between. The germline gives CDR1 LGHNA, CDR2 YNFKEQ. The CDR3 is 15 residues long. The CDR3 is CASSQGSAGSYEQYF. CDR3 nucleotides: TGTGCCAGCAGCCAAGGGTCGGCCGGCTCCTACGAGCAGTACTTC.

The V gene is TRBV5-1, the J gene TRBJ2-2; D ambiguous. The germline V gene encodes CDR1 SGHRS and CDR2 YFSETQ. The CDR3 consists of 13 residues. The germline V and J ends were trimmed by 1 base and 5 bases, with 6 bases remaining between them. CDR3 sequence: CASSLSDTGELFF. In DNA, the CDR3 is TGCGCCAGCAGCTTGTCGGATACCGGGGAGCTGTTTTTT.

This clonotype was seen repeatedly, ten times or more. The chain recombines TRBV3-1 with TRBJ2-5, with D unresolved. The CDR3 has 17 residues. Per germline, CDR1 LGHDT and CDR2 YNNKEL (reference sequence). V was shortened by 0 bases and J by 2 bases, with 16 bases between the two germline ends. The CDR3 protein is CASSQDTQAYSQETQYF. The CDR3 DNA is TGTGCCAGCAGCCAAGACACCCAGGCCTACAGTCAAGAGACCCAGTACTTC.

The chain joins TRBV6-6 to TRBJ1-5; D is uncertain. Trimming left V 10 bases short and J 5 bases short, with 12 bases between. This CDR3 is built from 12 residues. Germline values: CDR1 MNHNY, CDR2 SVGAGI (reference sequence). This CDR3 reads CATSSGHQPQHF. The CDR3 region has the DNA TGTGCCACCTCTAGTGGGCATCAGCCCCAGCATTTT.

There are many counts of this clonotype. The chain combines TRBV14 with TRBJ1-2, with D unclear. The CDR3 is 13 amino acids. CDR1 and CDR2 (germline): SGHDN, FVKESK. Trimming took 0 bases from V and 4 from J, leaving 6 bases between them. In DNA, the CDR3 is TGTGCCAGCAGCCAAGATTACAGCTATGGCTACACCTTC. Its translation is CASSQDYSYGYTF.

The rearrangement uses TRBV20-1 and TRBJ2-7, with D uncertain. Trimming pared 3 bases from V and 3 bases from J, leaving 15 bases between. This CDR3 has 14 residues. Germline V CDR1 and CDR2: DFQATT, SNEGSKA (reference sequence). DNA for the CDR3: TGCAGTGCTAGGCGAAACAGACGAGACTACGAGCAGTACTTC. This sequence encodes CSARRNRRDYEQYF.

There are a few counts of this clonotype. The rearrangement uses TRBV29-1 and TRBJ2-3, with D unclear. V was cut by 4 bases and J by 0 bases, with 11 bases left in between. Per germline, CDR1 SQVTM and CDR2 ANQGSEA. The CDR3 contains 14 residues. The CDR3 DNA reads TGCAGCGTTGTGGCCTCCTCCAGCACAGATACGCAGTATTTT. Translation gives CSVVASSSTDTQYF.

This clonotype was detected a few times. The chain couples TRBV7-9 to TRBJ2-3, with 7 nucleotides matching TRBD1. This CDR3 is built from 15 residues. From germline, CDR1 is SEHNR and CDR2 FQNEAQ (reference sequence). The J segment lost 5 bases and the V segment lost 4 bases, leaving 9 bases of the junction unmatched. The CDR3 DNA reads as TGTGCCAGCAGCTACATGACAGGGAGAGAAGATACGCAGTATTTT. Translated, it gives CASSYMTGREDTQYF.

This clonotype was recorded a few times. The rearrangement links TRBV12-3 or TRBV12-4 to TRBJ1-2, with 8 bases lining up with TRBD1. Trimming cost V 1 base and J 4 bases; bases outside gene matches: 2. This CDR3 has 14 residues. CDR3 DNA sequence: TGTGCCAGCAGTTTAGGCGGGACAGGCTATGGCTACACCTTC. Its translation is CASSLGGTGYGYTF.

This clonotype was counted only a few times. This chain connects TRBV30 to TRBJ2-7, with 11 bases matching TRBD2. J was trimmed by 4 bases and V by 3 bases; bases with no gene match: 5. Germline V gene data show CDR1 as GTSNPN and CDR2 as SVGIG (reference sequence). The CDR3 consists of 14 residues. The CDR3 is CAWRVAGGLYEQYF. DNA for the CDR3: TGTGCCTGGAGGGTAGCGGGGGGGCTGTACGAGCAGTACTTC.

The chain carries TRBV30 and TRBJ1-6; 7 nucleotides agree with TRBD1. Germline lookup yields CDR1 GTSNPN and CDR2 SVGIG (reference sequence). Trimming removed 5 bases from V and 4 bases from J; junction bases left unmatched: 2. This CDR3 contains 13 residues. This CDR3 reads CAWGTAYNSPLHF. The CDR3 DNA sequence: TGTGCCTGGGGGACAGCATATAATTCACCCCTCCACTTT.

This clonotype showed up just a few times. The CDR3 spells CASSLFKGTEAFF. CDR3 coding DNA: TGTGCCAGCAGCTTATTTAAGGGCACTGAAGCTTTCTTT. V is TRBV7-2 and J is TRBJ1-1; D call uncertain. The CDR3 is made up of 13 amino acids. Trimming took 2 bases from V and 4 from J, leaving 8 bases between them. Germline V gene sequence: CDR1 SGHTA, CDR2 FQGNSA.

This clonotype was picked up many times. The gene calls are TRBV14 and TRBJ2-2; no clear D gene. Trimming took 4 bases from V and 7 from J, leaving 19 bases between them. Germline CDR1 and CDR2: SGHDN and FVKESK. CDR3 length: 16 amino acids. CDR3 amino acids: CASSPLFGGAVGELFF. The CDR3 nucleotides are TGTGCCAGCAGCCCCCTGTTTGGCGGTGCGGTCGGGGAGCTGTTTTTT.